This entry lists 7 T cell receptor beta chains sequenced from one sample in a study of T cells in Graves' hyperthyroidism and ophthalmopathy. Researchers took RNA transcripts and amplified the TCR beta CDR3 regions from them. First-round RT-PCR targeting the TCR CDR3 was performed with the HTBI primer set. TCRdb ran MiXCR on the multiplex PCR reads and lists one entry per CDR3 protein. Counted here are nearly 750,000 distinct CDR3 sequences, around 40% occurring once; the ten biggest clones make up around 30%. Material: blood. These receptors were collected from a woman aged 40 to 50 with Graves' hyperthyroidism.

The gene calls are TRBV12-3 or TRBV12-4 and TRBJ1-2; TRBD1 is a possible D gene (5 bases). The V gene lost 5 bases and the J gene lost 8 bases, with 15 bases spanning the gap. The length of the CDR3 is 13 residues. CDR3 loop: CASSPGLLEGYTF. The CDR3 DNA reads TGTGCCAGCAGTCCGGGACTTCTCGAAGGCTACACCTTC.

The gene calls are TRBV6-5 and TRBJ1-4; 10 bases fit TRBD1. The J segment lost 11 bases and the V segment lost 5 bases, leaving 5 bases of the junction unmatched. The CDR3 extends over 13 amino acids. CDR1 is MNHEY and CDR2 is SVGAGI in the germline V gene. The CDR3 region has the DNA TGTGCCAGCAGTCTAGGGACAGGGGTGAAACTGTTTTTT. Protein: CASSLGTGVKLFF.

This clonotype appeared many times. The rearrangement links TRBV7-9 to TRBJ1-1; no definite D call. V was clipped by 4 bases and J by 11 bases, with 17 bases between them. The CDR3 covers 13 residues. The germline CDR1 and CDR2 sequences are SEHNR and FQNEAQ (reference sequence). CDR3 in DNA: TGTGCCAGCAGCTCCACCCTGGACGCATGGGCTTTCTTT. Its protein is CASSSTLDAWAFF. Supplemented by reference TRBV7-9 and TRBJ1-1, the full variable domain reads DTGVSQNPRHKITKRGQNVTFRCDPISEHNRLYWYRQTLGQGPEFLTYFQNEAQLEKSRLLSDRFSAERPKGSFSTLEIQRTEQGDSAMYLCASSSTLDAWAFFGQGTRLTVV.

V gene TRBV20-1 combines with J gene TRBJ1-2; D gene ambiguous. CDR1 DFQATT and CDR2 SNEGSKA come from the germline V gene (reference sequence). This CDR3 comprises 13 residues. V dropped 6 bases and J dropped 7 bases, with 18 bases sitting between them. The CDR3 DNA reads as TGCAGTGCCCGAGGAGTTGCCGGCTTTGGCTACACCTTC. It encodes CSARGVAGFGYTF.

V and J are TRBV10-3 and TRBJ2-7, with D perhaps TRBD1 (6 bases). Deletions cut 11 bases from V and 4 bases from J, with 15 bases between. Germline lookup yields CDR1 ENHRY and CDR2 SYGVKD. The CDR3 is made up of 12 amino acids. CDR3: CAYKGERYEQYF. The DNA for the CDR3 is TGTGCCTACAAGGGGGAAAGGTACGAGCAGTACTTC.

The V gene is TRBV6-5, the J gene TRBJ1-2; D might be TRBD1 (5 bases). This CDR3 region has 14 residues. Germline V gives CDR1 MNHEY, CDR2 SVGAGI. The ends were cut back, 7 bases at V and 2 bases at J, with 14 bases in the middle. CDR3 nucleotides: TGTGCCAGCATCCGCCGGGACGCAAACTATGGCTACACCTTC. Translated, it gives CASIRRDANYGYTF.

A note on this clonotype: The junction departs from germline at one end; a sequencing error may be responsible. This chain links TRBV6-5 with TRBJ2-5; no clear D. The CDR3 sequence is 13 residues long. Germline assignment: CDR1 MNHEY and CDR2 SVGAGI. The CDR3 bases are TGTGCCAGCAGCCTCCTAAACCAAGAGGCCCAGTACTTC. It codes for CASSLLNQEAQYF.